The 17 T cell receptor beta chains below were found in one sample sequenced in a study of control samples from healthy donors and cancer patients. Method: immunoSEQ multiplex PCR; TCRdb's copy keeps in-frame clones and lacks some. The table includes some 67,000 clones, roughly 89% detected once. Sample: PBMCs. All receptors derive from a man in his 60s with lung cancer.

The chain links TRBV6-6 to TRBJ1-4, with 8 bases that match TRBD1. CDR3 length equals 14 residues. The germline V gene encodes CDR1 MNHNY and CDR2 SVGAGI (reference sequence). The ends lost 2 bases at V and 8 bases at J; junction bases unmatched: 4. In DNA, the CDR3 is TGTGCCAGCAGTTACGACAGGGGTCAAGAAAAACTGTTTTTT. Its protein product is CASSYDRGQEKLFF.

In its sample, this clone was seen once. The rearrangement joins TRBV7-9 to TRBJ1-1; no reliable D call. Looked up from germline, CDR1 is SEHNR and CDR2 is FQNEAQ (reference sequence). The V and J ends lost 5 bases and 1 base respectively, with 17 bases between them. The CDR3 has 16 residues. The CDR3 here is CASSPSGVNRNTEAFF. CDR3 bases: TGTGCCAGCAGCCCTAGCGGGGTTAATCGGAACACTGAAGCTTTCTTT.

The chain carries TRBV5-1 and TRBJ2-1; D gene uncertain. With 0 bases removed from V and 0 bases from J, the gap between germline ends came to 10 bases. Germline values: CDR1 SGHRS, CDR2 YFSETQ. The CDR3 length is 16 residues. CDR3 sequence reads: CASSLGTSSSYNEQFF. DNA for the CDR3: TGCGCCAGCAGCTTGGGTACGTCAAGCTCCTACAATGAGCAGTTCTTC.

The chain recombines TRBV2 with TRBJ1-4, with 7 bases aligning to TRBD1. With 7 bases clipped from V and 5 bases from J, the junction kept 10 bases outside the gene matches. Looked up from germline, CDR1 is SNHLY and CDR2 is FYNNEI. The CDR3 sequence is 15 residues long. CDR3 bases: TGTGCCAGCAATTTTGGACAGGAGGAAAATGAAAAACTGTTTTTT. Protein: CASNFGQEENEKLFF.

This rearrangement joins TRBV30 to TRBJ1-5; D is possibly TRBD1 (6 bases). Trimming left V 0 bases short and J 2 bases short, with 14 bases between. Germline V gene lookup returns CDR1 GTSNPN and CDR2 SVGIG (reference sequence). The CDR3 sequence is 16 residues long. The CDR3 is CAWSVQRRTGNQPQHF. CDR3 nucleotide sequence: TGTGCCTGGAGTGTACAAAGAAGGACAGGCAATCAGCCCCAGCATTTT.

CDR3 DNA: TGTGCCAGCAGCGTAGAGGGACACCGCCGCCCTCCAAGCTCCTACGAGCAGTACGTC. It yields the protein CASSVEGHRRPPSSYEQYV. This chain joins TRBV9 and TRBJ2-7; possibly TRBD1 for D (6 bases). CDR1 and CDR2 from the germline V gene are SGDLS and YYNGEE. The CDR3 runs to 19 residues. The V gene lost 0 bases and the J gene lost 0 bases, with 22 bases spanning the gap.

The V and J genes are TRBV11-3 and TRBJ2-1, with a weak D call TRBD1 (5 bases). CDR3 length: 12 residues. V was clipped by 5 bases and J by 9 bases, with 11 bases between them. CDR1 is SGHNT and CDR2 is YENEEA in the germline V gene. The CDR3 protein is CASSTSDSEQFF. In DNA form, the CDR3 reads TGTGCCAGCAGCACCTCCGACAGTGAGCAGTTCTTC.

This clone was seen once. CDR3 residues: CAWSVRYRAGGGGYTF. Written as DNA, the CDR3 is TGTGCCTGGAGTGTACGATATAGGGCAGGGGGAGGTGGCTACACCTTC. The chain joins TRBV30 to TRBJ1-2, with 7 positions matching TRBD1. CDR3 length: 16 amino acids. The germline V gene has CDR1 GTSNPN and CDR2 SVGIG (reference sequence). J was trimmed by 7 bases and V by 0 bases; bases with no gene match: 14.

This chain's CDR3 is CASSPSRAQETQYF. The CDR3, as DNA: TGTGCCAGCAGCCCCTCGAGGGCCCAAGAGACCCAGTACTTC. The rearrangement links TRBV7-2 to TRBJ2-5, with D possibly TRBD2 on 5 matching bases. V was clipped by 5 bases and J by 1 base, with 11 bases between them. The CDR3 has 14 amino acids. Germline assignment: CDR1 SGHTA and CDR2 FQGNSA.

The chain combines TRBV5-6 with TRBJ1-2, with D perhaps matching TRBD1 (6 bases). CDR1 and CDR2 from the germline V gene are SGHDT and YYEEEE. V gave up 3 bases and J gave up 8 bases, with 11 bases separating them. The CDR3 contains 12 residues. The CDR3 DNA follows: TGTGCCAGCAGCTGGGACATGGGAGGCTACACCTTC. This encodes CASSWDMGGYTF.

The CDR3 DNA reads as TGCGCCAGCAGTGAGTTTGAGTACTCTGGAAACACCATATATTTT. Its protein product is CASSEFEYSGNTIYF. The chain links TRBV10-2 to TRBJ1-3; D is undetermined. Trimming pared 1 base from V and 0 bases from J, leaving 7 bases between. Germline CDR1 WSHSY, CDR2 SAAADI. The CDR3 has 15 amino acids.

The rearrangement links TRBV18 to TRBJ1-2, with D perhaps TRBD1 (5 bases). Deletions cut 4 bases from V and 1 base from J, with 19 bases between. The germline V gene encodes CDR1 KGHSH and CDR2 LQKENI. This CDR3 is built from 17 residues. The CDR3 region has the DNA TGTGCCAGCTCACTCGTCCGGGACGGAGATATTAACTATGGCTACACCTTC. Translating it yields CASSLVRDGDINYGYTF.

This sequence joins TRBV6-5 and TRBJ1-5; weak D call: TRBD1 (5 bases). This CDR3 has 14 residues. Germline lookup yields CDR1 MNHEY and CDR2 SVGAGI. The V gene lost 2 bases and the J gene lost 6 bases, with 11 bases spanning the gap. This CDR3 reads CASSYGGVGQPQHF. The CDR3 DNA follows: TGTGCCAGCAGTTACGGAGGGGTGGGTCAGCCCCAGCATTTT.

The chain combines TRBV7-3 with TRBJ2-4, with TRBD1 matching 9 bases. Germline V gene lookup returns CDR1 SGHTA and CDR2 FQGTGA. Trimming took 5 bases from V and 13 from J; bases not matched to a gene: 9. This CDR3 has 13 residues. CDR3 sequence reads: CASSIMTGGPQYF. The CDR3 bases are TGTGCCAGCAGCATCATGACAGGGGGTCCCCAGTACTTC.

In DNA, the CDR3 is TGCGCCAGCAGCTTGGGGACAGTGAACACTGAAGCTTTCTTT. This encodes CASSLGTVNTEAFF. The chain has TRBV5-1 and TRBJ1-1; D perhaps matches TRBD1 (6 bases). Trimming removed 0 bases at V and 0 bases at J, with 6 bases between. The CDR3 runs to 14 residues. Germline V gives CDR1 SGHRS, CDR2 YFSETQ. The whole variable domain, remainder taken from reference TRBV5-1 and TRBJ1-1, is KAGVTQTPRYLIKTRGQQVTLSCSPISGHRSVSWYQQTPGQGLQFLFEYFSETQRNKGNFPGRFSGRQFSNSRSEMNVSTLELGDSALYLCASSLGTVNTEAFFGQGTRLTVV.

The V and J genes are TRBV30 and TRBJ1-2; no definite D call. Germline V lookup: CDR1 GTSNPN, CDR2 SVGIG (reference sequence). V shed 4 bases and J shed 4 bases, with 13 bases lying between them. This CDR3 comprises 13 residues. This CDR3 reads CAWMGRALYGYTF. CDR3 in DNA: TGTGCCTGGATGGGTAGGGCCCTCTATGGCTACACCTTC.

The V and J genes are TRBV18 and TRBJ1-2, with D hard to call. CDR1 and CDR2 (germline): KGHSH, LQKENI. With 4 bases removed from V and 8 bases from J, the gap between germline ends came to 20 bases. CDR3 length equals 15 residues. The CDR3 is CASSLPSFGVTGYTF. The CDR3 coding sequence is TGTGCCAGCTCACTACCTTCGTTCGGGGTAACGGGCTACACCTTC. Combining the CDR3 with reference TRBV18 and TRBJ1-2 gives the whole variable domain NAGVMQNPRHLVRRRGQEARLRCSPMKGHSHVYWYRQLPEEGLKFMVYLQKENIIDESGMPKERFSAEFPKEGPSILRIQQVVRGDSAAYFCASSLPSFGVTGYTFGSGTRLTVV.